These T cell receptor beta chains were read from a single sample in a study of shared clonotypes between healthy human individuals. Using immunoSEQ multiplex PCR, the repertoire was profiled, and TCRdb retains in-frame clones only, with some absent. The table lists over 750,000 clones, 96% of them singletons. The sample was naive CD8+ T cells sorted from blood. These receptors were obtained from a man aged 30 to 39 in good health. CDR3s include the opening cysteine and the closing phenylalanine or tryptophan. A D gene is named only where the DNA matches it firmly. Size is stated for part of the rows, as once, few or many counts, or as a class when the clone is expanded.

clone size: NA
V gene: TRBV29-1
D gene: TRBD1
J gene: TRBJ1-1
CDR3 protein: CSVLGTVNEAFF
CDR3 DNA: TGCAGCGTGCTAGGGACAGTAAATGAAGCTTTCTTT

clone size: NA
V gene: TRBV5-1
D gene: TRBD2
J gene: TRBJ2-1
CDR3 protein: CASSMTSGREDSYNEQFF
CDR3 DNA: TGCGCCAGCAGCATGACTAGCGGGAGGGAGGACTCCTACAATGAGCAGTTCTTC

clone size: NA
V gene: TRBV29-1
D gene: TRBD2
J gene: TRBJ2-5
CDR3 protein: CSVEGSSGRGETQYF
CDR3 DNA: TGCAGCGTTGAAGGGTCCAGCGGGAGGGGAGAGACCCAGTACTTC

clone size: NA
V gene: TRBV14
D gene: TRBD1
J gene: TRBJ2-5
CDR3 protein: CASSHFGQGLSQETQYF
CDR3 DNA: TGTGCCAGCAGCCATTTTGGACAGGGGCTTTCCCAAGAGACCCAGTACTTC

clone size: NA
V gene: TRBV27
D gene: NA
J gene: TRBJ1-2
CDR3 protein: CASSLSGGGNYGYTF
CDR3 DNA: TGTGCCAGCAGTTTATCGGGGGGAGGGAACTATGGCTACACCTTC

clone size: NA
V gene: TRBV10-2
D gene: NA
J gene: TRBJ2-1
CDR3 protein: CASRWVASGEQFF
CDR3 DNA: TGCGCCAGCAGATGGGTAGCCAGCGGGGAGCAGTTCTTC

clone size: NA
V gene: TRBV2
D gene: TRBD1
J gene: TRBJ2-7
CDR3 protein: CASPGQDSYEQYF
CDR3 DNA: TGTGCCAGCCCGGGACAGGACTCCTACGAGCAGTACTTC

clone size: NA
V gene: TRBV15
D gene: NA
J gene: TRBJ2-7
CDR3 protein: CATREGPSLTYEQYF
CDR3 DNA: TGTGCCACCAGAGAAGGACCGTCCCTCACCTACGAGCAGTACTTC

clone size: NA
V gene: TRBV18
D gene: NA
J gene: TRBJ2-7
CDR3 protein: CASSPPEGSYEQYF
CDR3 DNA: TGTGCCAGCTCACCACCGGAGGGATCCTACGAGCAGTACTTC

clone size: NA
V gene: TRBV28
D gene: NA
J gene: TRBJ2-3
CDR3 protein: CASEVLHTDTQYF
CDR3 DNA: TGTGCCAGCGAGGTACTCCACACAGATACGCAGTATTTT

clone size: NA
V gene: TRBV28
D gene: NA
J gene: TRBJ2-5
CDR3 protein: CASRENGKETQYF
CDR3 DNA: TGTGCCAGCAGAGAGAACGGAAAAGAGACCCAGTACTTC

clone size: once
V gene: TRBV7-6
D gene: TRBD2
J gene: TRBJ2-2
CDR3 protein: CASSLMLSGRANTGELFF
CDR3 DNA: TGTGCCAGCAGCTTAATGCTTAGCGGGAGGGCGAACACCGGGGAGCTGTTTTTT

clone size: NA
V gene: TRBV29-1
D gene: NA
J gene: TRBJ2-2
CDR3 protein: CSVEERPNTGELFF
CDR3 DNA: TGCAGCGTTGAAGAGCGGCCGAACACCGGGGAGCTGTTTTTT

clone size: NA
V gene: TRBV16
D gene: NA
J gene: TRBJ1-4
CDR3 protein: CASSQSPGREKLFF
CDR3 DNA: TGTGCCAGCAGCCAATCCCCAGGGCGGGAAAAACTGTTTTTT

clone size: NA
V gene: TRBV5-1
D gene: TRBD1
J gene: TRBJ1-6
CDR3 protein: CASSSGTGPYNSPLHF
CDR3 DNA: TGCGCCAGCAGCTCCGGGACAGGGCCTTATAATTCACCCCTCCACTTT

clone size: NA
V gene: TRBV28
D gene: NA
J gene: TRBJ2-7
CDR3 protein: CASKEWAGSSYEQYF
CDR3 DNA: TGTGCCAGCAAGGAATGGGCAGGGAGCTCCTACGAGCAGTACTTC

clone size: NA
V gene: TRBV7-9
D gene: NA
J gene: TRBJ1-5
CDR3 protein: CASSYTGRGVQPQHF
CDR3 DNA: TGTGCCAGCAGTTATACAGGGCGAGGAGTTCAGCCCCAGCATTTT

clone size: NA
V gene: TRBV27
D gene: NA
J gene: TRBJ1-4
CDR3 protein: CASSFSGAVEKLFF
CDR3 DNA: TGTGCCAGCAGTTTCTCAGGGGCTGTTGAAAAACTGTTTTTT

clone size: NA
V gene: TRBV6-5
D gene: NA
J gene: TRBJ1-1
CDR3 protein: CASSYGVGTEAFF
CDR3 DNA: TGTGCCAGCAGTTATGGGGTTGGCACTGAAGCTTTCTTT

clone size: once
V gene: TRBV9
D gene: TRBD2
J gene: TRBJ2-2
CDR3 protein: CASSPFRGLAGGTNTGELFF
CDR3 DNA: TGTGCCAGCAGCCCCTTTCGAGGGCTAGCGGGAGGAACGAACACCGGGGAGCTGTTTTTT

clone size: NA
V gene: TRBV5-6
D gene: NA
J gene: TRBJ1-3
CDR3 protein: CASSSRASSGNTIYF
CDR3 DNA: TGTGCCAGCAGCTCCCGGGCGAGCTCTGGAAACACCATATATTTT

clone size: NA
V gene: TRBV25-1
D gene: NA
J gene: TRBJ2-1
CDR3 protein: CATSLPGRYNEQFF
CDR3 DNA: TGTGCCACCAGTTTACCCGGTCGATACAATGAGCAGTTCTTC

clone size: once
V gene: TRBV11-2
D gene: NA
J gene: TRBJ2-1
CDR3 protein: CASSFQFGGAYNEQFF
CDR3 DNA: TGTGCCAGCAGTTTCCAATTCGGGGGCGCTTACAATGAGCAGTTCTTC

clone size: NA
V gene: TRBV7-2
D gene: NA
J gene: TRBJ2-1
CDR3 protein: CASSPVVGYRDEQFF
CDR3 DNA: TGTGCCAGCAGCCCCGTGGTAGGCTACCGGGATGAGCAGTTCTTC

clone size: NA
V gene: TRBV11-1
D gene: NA
J gene: TRBJ2-7
CDR3 protein: CASSEIVRIKMSSYEQYF
CDR3 DNA: TGTGCCAGCAGTGAAATCGTCCGAATTAAAATGAGCTCCTACGAGCAGTACTTC

clone size: NA
V gene: TRBV5-5
D gene: NA
J gene: TRBJ1-1
CDR3 protein: CASSLEEELNTEAFF
CDR3 DNA: TGTGCCAGCAGCTTGGAAGAGGAGTTGAACACTGAAGCTTTCTTT

clone size: few
V gene: TRBV6-4
D gene: TRBD1
J gene: TRBJ2-2
CDR3 protein: CASSAGQSNTGELFF
CDR3 DNA: TGTGCCAGCAGTGCGGGACAGAGCAACACCGGGGAGCTGTTTTTT

clone size: NA
V gene: TRBV15
D gene: NA
J gene: TRBJ1-2
CDR3 protein: CATSREGGRRYGYTF
CDR3 DNA: TGTGCCACCAGCAGAGAAGGTGGGAGGCGCTATGGCTACACCTTC

clone size: NA
V gene: TRBV5-5
D gene: TRBD2
J gene: TRBJ2-7
CDR3 protein: CASSLVRAGGTYEQYF
CDR3 DNA: TGTGCCAGCAGCTTGGTACGAGCGGGAGGGACCTACGAGCAGTACTTC

clone size: NA
V gene: TRBV5-5
D gene: TRBD1
J gene: TRBJ1-5
CDR3 protein: CASSFRDRFFGQPQHF
CDR3 DNA: TGTGCCAGCAGCTTTCGGGACAGGTTCTTCGGTCAGCCCCAGCATTTT

clone size: NA
V gene: TRBV27
D gene: TRBD1
J gene: TRBJ2-2
CDR3 protein: CASSLYGTGEVGTGELFF
CDR3 DNA: TGTGCCAGCAGTTTATATGGGACAGGGGAAGTTGGCACCGGGGAGCTGTTTTTT

clone size: NA
V gene: TRBV13
D gene: NA
J gene: TRBJ2-3
CDR3 protein: CASSLYSSTDTQYF
CDR3 DNA: TGTGCCAGCAGCTTATACTCCAGCACAGATACGCAGTATTTT

clone size: NA
V gene: TRBV6-5
D gene: NA
J gene: TRBJ1-3
CDR3 protein: CASSYYGESGNTIYF
CDR3 DNA: TGTGCCAGCAGTTACTACGGCGAATCTGGAAACACCATATATTTT

clone size: NA
V gene: TRBV7-9
D gene: TRBD2
J gene: TRBJ2-3
CDR3 protein: CASSTDTSGGSTDTQYF
CDR3 DNA: TGTGCCAGCAGCACCGACACTAGCGGGGGTAGCACAGATACGCAGTATTTT

clone size: NA
V gene: TRBV4-3
D gene: NA
J gene: TRBJ2-7
CDR3 protein: CASSQGQGTYEQYF
CDR3 DNA: TGCGCCAGCAGCCAAGGGCAGGGGACCTACGAGCAGTACTTC

clone size: once
V gene: TRBV7-9
D gene: NA
J gene: TRBJ2-7
CDR3 protein: CASTEGQETYEQYF
CDR3 DNA: TGTGCCAGCACCGAAGGGCAGGAGACCTACGAGCAGTACTTC

clone size: NA
V gene: TRBV7-9
D gene: TRBD2
J gene: TRBJ2-3
CDR3 protein: CASRPPLSGLATTDTQYF
CDR3 DNA: TGTGCCAGCAGGCCGCCTCTTTCGGGACTAGCGACAACAGATACGCAGTATTTT

clone size: NA
V gene: TRBV19
D gene: NA
J gene: TRBJ2-3
CDR3 protein: CASSAGPLGDTQYF
CDR3 DNA: TGTGCCAGTAGTGCAGGACCGTTGGGAGATACGCAGTATTTT

clone size: NA
V gene: TRBV9
D gene: NA
J gene: TRBJ1-2
CDR3 protein: CASSVDPVAGDGYTF
CDR3 DNA: TGTGCCAGCAGCGTAGACCCTGTTGCAGGGGACGGCTACACCTTC

clone size: NA
V gene: TRBV19
D gene: TRBD1
J gene: TRBJ1-5
CDR3 protein: CASSIASPTGPYNQPQHF
CDR3 DNA: TGTGCCAGTAGTATAGCCTCCCCGACAGGGCCCTACAATCAGCCCCAGCATTTT

clone size: NA
V gene: TRBV6-5
D gene: TRBD2
J gene: TRBJ2-2
CDR3 protein: CASKLASGSPGELFF
CDR3 DNA: TGTGCCAGCAAGCTGGCTAGCGGGAGTCCCGGGGAGCTGTTTTTT

clone size: NA
V gene: TRBV11-2
D gene: NA
J gene: TRBJ1-1
CDR3 protein: CASSDMTPARVNTEAFF
CDR3 DNA: TGTGCCAGCAGCGATATGACCCCTGCCCGGGTGAACACTGAAGCTTTCTTT

clone size: NA
V gene: TRBV7-9
D gene: NA
J gene: TRBJ2-1
CDR3 protein: CASSPRTRIGSYNEQFF
CDR3 DNA: TGTGCCAGCAGCCCGCGGACGAGGATCGGCTCCTACAATGAGCAGTTCTTC

clone size: NA
V gene: TRBV4-1
D gene: NA
J gene: TRBJ1-4
CDR3 protein: CASSQERVGRDEKLFF
CDR3 DNA: TGCGCCAGCAGCCAAGAACGCGTGGGGAGGGATGAAAAACTGTTTTTT

clone size: NA
V gene: TRBV7-9
D gene: TRBD2
J gene: TRBJ2-5
CDR3 protein: CASSFLASGNQETQYF
CDR3 DNA: TGTGCCAGCAGCTTCTTGGCTAGCGGGAACCAAGAGACCCAGTACTTC

clone size: few
V gene: TRBV9
D gene: NA
J gene: TRBJ2-7
CDR3 protein: CASSVALPVPSYEQYF
CDR3 DNA: TGTGCCAGCAGCGTAGCACTCCCAGTGCCCTCCTACGAGCAGTACTTC

clone size: NA
V gene: TRBV5-6
D gene: NA
J gene: TRBJ1-1
CDR3 protein: CASSYYQGNTEAFF
CDR3 DNA: TGTGCCAGCAGCTATTACCAGGGGAACACTGAAGCTTTCTTT

clone size: NA
V gene: TRBV27
D gene: NA
J gene: TRBJ2-7
CDR3 protein: CASGLLDTAYEQYF
CDR3 DNA: TGTGCCAGCGGATTACTGGATACGGCCTACGAGCAGTACTTC

clone size: NA
V gene: TRBV29-1
D gene: TRBD2
J gene: TRBJ2-5
CDR3 protein: CSPLGRGQETQYF
CDR3 DNA: TGCAGCCCCCTCGGGAGGGGCCAAGAGACCCAGTACTTC